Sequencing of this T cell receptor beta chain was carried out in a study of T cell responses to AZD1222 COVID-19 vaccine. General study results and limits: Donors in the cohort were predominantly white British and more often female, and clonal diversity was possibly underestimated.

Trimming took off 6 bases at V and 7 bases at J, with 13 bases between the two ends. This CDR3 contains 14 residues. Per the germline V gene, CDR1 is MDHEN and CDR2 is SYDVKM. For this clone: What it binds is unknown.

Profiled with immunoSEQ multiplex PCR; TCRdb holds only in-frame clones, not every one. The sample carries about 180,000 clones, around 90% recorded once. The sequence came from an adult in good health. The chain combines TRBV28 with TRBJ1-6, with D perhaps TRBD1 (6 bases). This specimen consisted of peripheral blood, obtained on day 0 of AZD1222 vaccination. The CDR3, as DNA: TGTGCCAGCAGCCAAGGACAGAGGAATTCACCCCTCCACTTT. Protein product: CASSQGQRNSPLHF. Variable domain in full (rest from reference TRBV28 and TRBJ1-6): DVKVTQSSRYLVKRTGEKVFLECVQDMDHENMFWYRQDPGLGLRLIYFSYDVKMKEKGDIPEGYSVSREKKERFSLILESASTNQTSMYLCASSQGQRNSPLHFGNGTRLTVT.